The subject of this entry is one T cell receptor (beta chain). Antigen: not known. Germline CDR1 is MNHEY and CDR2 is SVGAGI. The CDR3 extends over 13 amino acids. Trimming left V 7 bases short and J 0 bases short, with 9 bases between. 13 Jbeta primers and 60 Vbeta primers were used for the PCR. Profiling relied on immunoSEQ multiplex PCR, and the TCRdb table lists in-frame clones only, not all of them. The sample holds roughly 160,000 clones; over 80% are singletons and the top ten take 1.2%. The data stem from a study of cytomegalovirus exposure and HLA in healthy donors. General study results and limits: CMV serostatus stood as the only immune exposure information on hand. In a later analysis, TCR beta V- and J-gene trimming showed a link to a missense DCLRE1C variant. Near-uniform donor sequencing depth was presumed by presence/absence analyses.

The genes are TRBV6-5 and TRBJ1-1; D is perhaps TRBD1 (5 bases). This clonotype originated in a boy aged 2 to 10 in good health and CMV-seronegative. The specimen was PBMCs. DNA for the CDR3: TGTGCCAGCAAGGAGGGGATGAACACTGAAGCTTTCTTT. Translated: CASKEGMNTEAFF.